Sequencing of this TCR beta chain was carried out in a study of blood T cells in healthy people across ages. Using a J-beta primer mix together with a sample-barcoded 5' primer, a second PCR was run for about 6 to 11 cycles. Sequencing yielded, for each sample, at least 3 million paired-end reads carrying CDR3. TCRdb called the 5' RACE reads again in MiXCR, with one record for every CDR3 protein. The sample lists hundreds of thousands of distinct CDR3 sequences; roughly 49% were seen once. CDR3 length: 13 amino acids. V trimming: 4 bases; J trimming: 4 bases; junction bases outside the gene matches: 4. The germline V gene has CDR1 SQVTM and CDR2 ANQGSEA.

The chain employs TRBV29-1 and TRBJ1-2; 9 bases agree with TRBD1. This sequence was found in a woman in her sixties in good health. Sequencing used blood. The CDR3 is CSVAGTGPYGYTF. CDR3 DNA sequence: TGCAGCGTTGCCGGGACAGGGCCCTATGGCTACACCTTC.